The rows below give T cell receptor beta chains drawn from one sample of a study of response to subunit inactivated influenza vaccine. TCRdb reanalysed the RT-PCR reads using MiXCR and keeps one entry per CDR3 protein. This sample has a few hundred thousand distinct CDR3 sequences, with 21% found just once. The sequenced sample was PBMCs from blood, obtained about 20 months after vaccination. The receptors stem from a man aged 45 to 75 who received an inactivated influenza vaccine. The CDR3 runs from the conserved cysteine through the conserved F or W. Each record gives: clone size, J gene, V gene, D gene, CDR3 protein, CDR3 DNA. A D gene is named only where the DNA matches it firmly. Not all rows give a size; the values are once, few, many and, for expanded clones, a class.

clone size: few; J gene: TRBJ1-1; V gene: TRBV6-1; D gene: .; CDR3 protein: CASRRTMGWNTEAFF; CDR3 DNA: TGTGCCAGCAGAAGGACAATGGGCTGGAACACTGAAGCTTTCTTT
clone size: .; J gene: TRBJ2-1; V gene: TRBV4-3; D gene: TRBD1; CDR3 protein: CASSQERTGRSYNEQFF; CDR3 DNA: TGCGCCAGCAGCCAGGAACGGACAGGGCGTTCGTACAATGAGCAGTTCTTC
clone size: few; J gene: TRBJ1-4; V gene: TRBV10-3; D gene: .; CDR3 protein: CAISELRNEKLFF; CDR3 DNA: TGTGCCATCAGTGAGCTAAGAAATGAAAAACTGTTTTTT
clone size: many; J gene: TRBJ1-1; V gene: TRBV5-1; D gene: TRBD1; CDR3 protein: CASSLAVTGGEEAFF; CDR3 DNA: TGCGCCAGCAGCTTGGCCGTGACAGGGGGTGAGGAAGCTTTCTTT
clone size: few; J gene: TRBJ2-7; V gene: TRBV21-1; D gene: .; CDR3 protein: CASSKAVTRPFSYEQYF; CDR3 DNA: TGTGCCAGCAGCAAAGCTGTGACAAGGCCCTTCTCCTACGAGCAGTACTTC
clone size: .; J gene: TRBJ1-1; V gene: TRBV5-1; D gene: .; CDR3 protein: CASSSEGYTEAFF; CDR3 DNA: TGCGCCAGCAGCTCGGAAGGGTACACTGAAGCTTTCTTT
clone size: few; J gene: TRBJ1-1; V gene: TRBV27; D gene: .; CDR3 protein: CASSLRGGGRSAFF; CDR3 DNA: TGTGCCAGCAGTTTAAGGGGAGGCGGTAGGAGTGCTTTCTTT
clone size: few; J gene: TRBJ2-5; V gene: TRBV6-5; D gene: TRBD2; CDR3 protein: CASSYSGVAGVGETQYF; CDR3 DNA: TGTGCCAGCAGTTACTCCGGGGTAGCGGGAGTTGGGGAGACCCAGTACTTC
clone size: .; J gene: TRBJ2-2; V gene: TRBV7-2; D gene: .; CDR3 protein: CASSLDRESTGELFF; CDR3 DNA: TGTGCCAGCAGCTTAGACAGGGAAAGCACCGGGGAGCTGTTTTTT
clone size: .; J gene: TRBJ1-2; V gene: TRBV28; D gene: .; CDR3 protein: CASSSGASYGYTF; CDR3 DNA: TGTGCCAGCAGTTCAGGGGCCTCCTATGGCTACACCTTC
clone size: many; J gene: TRBJ1-1; V gene: TRBV12-3/TRBV12-4; D gene: .; CDR3 protein: CASSLRAMNTEAFF; CDR3 DNA: TGTGCCAGCAGTTTGCGGGCTATGAACACTGAAGCTTTCTTT
clone size: few; J gene: TRBJ1-2; V gene: TRBV12-3/TRBV12-4; D gene: .; CDR3 protein: CASSFTAHGYTF; CDR3 DNA: TGTGCCAGCAGTTTCACGGCCCATGGCTACACCTTC
clone size: .; J gene: TRBJ2-1; V gene: TRBV12-3/TRBV12-4; D gene: .; CDR3 protein: CASSLAGAGSAEQFF; CDR3 DNA: TGTGCCAGCAGTTTGGCTGGGGCGGGGTCGGCTGAGCAGTTCTTC
clone size: .; J gene: TRBJ2-2; V gene: TRBV2; D gene: TRBD2; CDR3 protein: CASRSGGTGELFF; CDR3 DNA: TGTGCCAGCAGGAGCGGGGGCACCGGGGAGCTGTTTTTT
clone size: .; J gene: TRBJ2-7; V gene: TRBV7-2; D gene: .; CDR3 protein: CASSLARSTYEQYF; CDR3 DNA: TGTGCCAGCAGCTTAGCGCGGAGTACCTACGAGCAGTACTTC
clone size: many; J gene: TRBJ1-6; V gene: TRBV4-1; D gene: TRBD1; CDR3 protein: CASSHPHGQVDSPLHF; CDR3 DNA: TGCGCCAGCAGCCACCCCCACGGACAGGTTGATTCACCCCTCCACTTT
clone size: few; J gene: TRBJ2-7; V gene: TRBV20-1; D gene: .; CDR3 protein: CSARDRGIIYEQYF; CDR3 DNA: TGCAGTGCTAGAGACAGGGGAATAATCTACGAGCAGTACTTC
clone size: few; J gene: TRBJ1-5; V gene: TRBV20-1; D gene: .; CDR3 protein: CSALADSNQPQHF; CDR3 DNA: TGCAGTGCTTTGGCGGATAGCAATCAGCCCCAGCATTTT
clone size: many; J gene: TRBJ1-5; V gene: TRBV28; D gene: .; CDR3 protein: CASSLGSGSNQPQHF; CDR3 DNA: TGTGCCAGCAGTTTAGGGTCAGGTAGCAATCAGCCCCAGCATTTT
clone size: few; J gene: TRBJ2-2; V gene: TRBV11-2; D gene: .; CDR3 protein: CASSGWDRGELFF; CDR3 DNA: TGTGCCAGCAGCGGGTGGGACCGCGGGGAGCTGTTTTTT